This is a list of T cell receptor beta chains from one sample in a study of blood T cell repertoires in COVID-19. Profiling relied on immunoSEQ multiplex PCR, and the TCRdb table lists in-frame clones only, not all of them. The sample yields 95,000 or so clones, over 70% seen once. The specimen was peripheral blood. These receptors all come from a man older than 75 with active or convalescent COVID-19. Each CDR3 is given with its conserved first and last residue. The D gene is left open where the match is weak. Expanded clones get a size class; other rows say once, few or many, or leave the size out.

clone_size	v_call	d_call	j_call	cdr3_aa	cdr3_nt
once	TRBV10-2	.	TRBJ1-1	CASHLTVRGMAFF	TGCGCCAGCCACCTTACGGTGCGGGGGATGGCTTTCTTT
.	TRBV7-9	.	TRBJ1-4	CASSMGHHPTNEKLFF	TGTGCCAGCAGCATGGGACATCACCCAACTAATGAAAAACTGTTTTTT
.	TRBV9	TRBD2	TRBJ2-2	CASSTSGGENTGELFF	TGTGCCAGCAGTACTAGCGGGGGTGAAAACACCGGGGAGCTGTTTTTT
.	TRBV5-1	TRBD1	TRBJ1-1	CASSLRGTDTEAFF	TGCGCCAGCAGCTTGAGGGGGACAGACACTGAAGCTTTCTTT
few	TRBV19	TRBD2	TRBJ2-3	CASSGEPSGGHPSTDTQYF	TGTGCCAGTAGTGGGGAGCCTAGCGGGGGCCACCCCAGCACAGATACGCAGTATTTT
.	TRBV12-5	TRBD1	TRBJ1-6	CASGLGGLDNSPLHF	TGTGCTAGTGGTTTAGGGGGCCTGGATAATTCACCCCTCCACTTT
.	TRBV25-1	TRBD1	TRBJ1-5	CASSDAGGKSQPQHF	TGTGCCAGCAGTGATGCAGGGGGAAAATCTCAGCCCCAGCATTTT
.	TRBV28	.	TRBJ1-6	CASSFETEGSPLHF	TGTGCCAGCAGTTTCGAGACAGAAGGTTCACCCCTCCACTTT
.	TRBV9	TRBD1	TRBJ1-2	CASSVSGGYGYTF	TGTGCCAGCAGCGTGTCAGGGGGCTATGGCTACACCTTC
.	TRBV6-5	.	TRBJ2-1	CATRLDRAEQFF	TGTGCCACCCGCCTCGACAGAGCTGAGCAGTTCTTC
.	TRBV7-9	TRBD2	TRBJ2-1	CASRRGLAGDNEQFF	TGTGCCAGCAGGCGTGGACTAGCGGGGGACAATGAGCAGTTCTTC
.	TRBV2	TRBD2	TRBJ2-1	CASLVAGVNEQFF	TGTGCCAGCCTAGTCGCGGGGGTCAATGAGCAGTTCTTC
.	TRBV7-2	TRBD1	TRBJ1-2	CASSPPPGQGTNYGYTF	TGTGCCAGCAGCCCCCCGCCGGGACAGGGGACTAACTATGGCTACACCTTC
.	TRBV24-1	.	TRBJ2-3	CATSDWSGEGVPDTQYF	TGTGCCACCAGTGATTGGTCAGGGGAAGGAGTCCCAGATACGCAGTATTTT
few	TRBV3-1/TRBV3-2	.	TRBJ2-7	CASSRQSEQYF	TGTGCCAGCAGCCGGCAGTCAGAGCAGTACTTC
.	TRBV7-9	.	TRBJ1-3	CASSPRNPSGHSGNTIYF	TGTGCCAGCAGCCCACGGAACCCATCAGGCCACTCTGGAAACACCATATATTTT
once	TRBV5-4	.	TRBJ1-2	CASSGQNPGHTNYGYTF	TGTGCCAGCAGCGGACAGAACCCAGGACATACAAACTATGGCTACACCTTC
.	TRBV6-5	.	TRBJ1-2	CASRRQGYGYTF	TGTGCCAGCAGGAGGCAGGGGTATGGCTACACCTTC
.	TRBV4-3	.	TRBJ1-3	CASSQLRGGNTIYF	TGCGCCAGCAGCCAACTAAGAGGGGGAAACACCATATATTTT
.	TRBV5-1	.	TRBJ2-2	CASTPRDSSTGELFF	TGCGCCAGCACCCCGAGGGATAGCAGCACCGGGGAGCTGTTTTTT
few	TRBV19	.	TRBJ1-6	CASSIRQANSPLHF	TGTGCCAGTAGTATCCGACAGGCTAATTCACCCCTCCACTTT
few	TRBV5-6	.	TRBJ1-2	CASSSTGIYGYTF	TGTGCCAGCAGCTCTACAGGGATCTATGGCTACACCTTC
.	TRBV5-1	TRBD1	TRBJ2-6	CASSQGAGANVLTF	TGCGCCAGCAGCCAGGGGGCTGGGGCCAACGTCCTGACTTTC
.	TRBV3-1/TRBV3-2	.	TRBJ2-7	CASSQESAAAIYSYEQYF	TGTGCCAGCAGCCAAGAATCTGCAGCGGCGATATACTCCTACGAGCAGTACTTC
.	TRBV11-2	TRBD1	TRBJ2-2	CASSLGTGVHTGELFF	TGTGCCAGCAGCTTAGGTACAGGGGTGCACACCGGGGAGCTGTTTTTT
few	TRBV4-1	TRBD1	TRBJ2-7	CASSHEGQGYEQYF	TGCGCCAGCAGCCACGAGGGACAGGGCTACGAGCAGTACTTC
.	TRBV4-1	TRBD2	TRBJ2-5	CASSQGGGYQETQYF	TGCGCCAGCAGCCAAGGGGGGGGTTACCAAGAGACCCAGTACTTC
few	TRBV19	.	TRBJ1-1	CASNPIGGPQGWFTEAFF	TGTGCCAGTAACCCAATTGGTGGTCCTCAGGGATGGTTCACTGAAGCTTTCTTT
once	TRBV7-2	.	TRBJ2-5	CASSLARWETQYF	TGTGCCAGCAGCTTAGCACGGTGGGAGACCCAGTACTTC
.	TRBV27	.	TRBJ1-4	CASSSTQTGYNEKLFF	TGTGCCAGCAGTTCGACGCAGACAGGTTATAATGAAAAACTGTTTTTT
.	TRBV4-1	TRBD1	TRBJ2-3	CASSPVPGQGGRGTQYF	TGCGCCAGCAGCCCCGTCCCCGGACAGGGTGGGCGAGGCACGCAGTATTTT
.	TRBV5-5	.	TRBJ1-6	CASSIYEGFAPLHF	TGTGCCAGCAGCATTTACGAGGGTTTCGCACCCCTCCACTTT
once	TRBV7-2	TRBD2	TRBJ2-7	CASSLASWGGNSYEQYF	TGTGCCAGCAGCTTAGCTTCCTGGGGGGGAAACTCCTACGAGCAGTACTTC
.	TRBV18	.	TRBJ1-2	CASSPDRSYGYTF	TGTGCCAGCTCACCAGACAGATCATATGGCTACACCTTC
.	TRBV27	.	TRBJ1-2	CASSYGQFYGYTF	TGTGCCAGCAGTTACGGACAGTTCTATGGCTACACCTTC
.	TRBV19	TRBD1	TRBJ1-1	CASSVNRGTEAFF	TGTGCCAGTAGTGTTAACAGGGGTACTGAAGCTTTCTTT
.	TRBV20-1	.	TRBJ2-5	CSASGHYQETQYF	TGCAGTGCTAGTGGCCACTACCAAGAGACCCAGTACTTC
.	TRBV25-1	TRBD1	TRBJ1-2	CASRALKGGDYGYTF	TGTGCCAGCAGAGCACTGAAAGGGGGCGACTATGGCTACACCTTC
.	TRBV5-5	.	TRBJ1-1	CASSFTVNTEAFF	TGTGCCAGCAGCTTCACAGTGAACACTGAAGCTTTCTTT
.	TRBV19	.	TRBJ1-2	CASSMGLVDGYTF	TGTGCCAGTAGTATGGGGCTGGTGGACGGCTACACCTTC
few	TRBV6-2/TRBV6-3	TRBD1	TRBJ1-5	CASSYLTGTGADQPQHF	TGTGCCAGCAGTTACCTGACCGGGACAGGGGCGGATCAGCCCCAGCATTTT
.	TRBV7-9	.	TRBJ2-3	CASSLPLSTDTQYF	TGTGCCAGCAGCTTACCACTCAGCACAGATACGCAGTATTTT
.	TRBV4-3	.	TRBJ1-2	CASSQNRQANYGYTF	TGCGCCAGCAGCCAAAACAGGCAAGCTAACTATGGCTACACCTTC
.	TRBV19	.	TRBJ1-1	CASSRQRDTEAFF	TGTGCCAGTAGCAGACAGAGGGACACCGAAGCTTTCTTT
few	TRBV24-1	TRBD1	TRBJ1-5	CATSDSTGGWPQHF	TGTGCCACCAGTGATTCTACAGGGGGTTGGCCCCAGCATTTT
.	TRBV12-3/TRBV12-4	.	TRBJ1-1	CASSLTGIEAFF	TGTGCCAGCAGTTTGACAGGTATTGAAGCTTTCTTT
.	TRBV11-2	.	TRBJ2-4	CASSLGRADIQYF	TGTGCCAGCAGCTTAGGCAGGGCGGACATTCAGTACTTC
.	TRBV2	.	TRBJ1-6	CASSEGSWNSPLHF	TGTGCCAGCAGTGAGGGCAGTTGGAATTCACCCCTCCACTTT
few	TRBV18	TRBD1	TRBJ1-5	CASSPVDRGPGQPQHF	TGTGCCAGCTCACCTGTAGACAGGGGGCCGGGTCAGCCCCAGCATTTT
.	TRBV7-2	.	TRBJ1-3	CASSLGSGRGLSSGNTIYF	TGTGCCAGCAGCTTAGGAAGTGGGAGGGGCCTTAGCTCTGGAAACACCATATATTTT
.	TRBV4-1	TRBD1	TRBJ1-5	CASSQEGQGTFNQPQHF	TGCGCCAGCAGCCAAGAGGGACAGGGGACTTTCAATCAGCCCCAGCATTTT
.	TRBV7-8	.	TRBJ2-2	CASSPGDTGELFF	TGTGCCAGCAGCCCCGGGGACACCGGGGAGCTGTTTTTT
.	TRBV11-3	.	TRBJ2-3	CASSLTGDTQYF	TGTGCCAGCAGCTTAACCGGAGATACGCAGTATTTT
.	TRBV6-5	.	TRBJ2-5	CASSYYGIGQETQYF	TGTGCCAGCAGTTACTACGGGATCGGCCAAGAGACCCAGTACTTC
.	TRBV5-1	TRBD1	TRBJ1-1	CASSLEGTGNEAFF	TGCGCCAGCAGCTTGGAAGGGACAGGGAATGAAGCTTTCTTT